This TCR beta chain emerged from a study of blood T cell repertoires in COVID-19. Profiling relied on immunoSEQ multiplex PCR, and the TCRdb table lists in-frame clones only, not all of them. The table records 150,000 to 200,000 clones, 81% of them present only once. There are a few counts of this clone. V was shortened by 1 base and J by 7 bases, with 22 bases between the two germline ends. This CDR3 has 17 residues. The germline gives CDR1 LNHNV, CDR2 YYDKDF (reference sequence). This clonotype originated in a man between 60 and 75 years old with active or convalescent COVID-19. The chain combines TRBV15 with TRBJ1-2, with D perhaps TRBD1 (6 bases). Material: peripheral blood. The CDR3 coding sequence is TGTGCCACCAGCAGAGTATGGACAGTTGGCGGTTTGTCTGGCTACACCTTC. It encodes CATSRVWTVGGLSGYTF.